This is a list of T cell receptor beta chains from one sample in a study of blood T cell repertoires in COVID-19. Clones were sequenced by immunoSEQ multiplex PCR, and TCRdb holds only the in-frame ones, with some missing. The sample has about 380,000 clones, 90% seen once. Material for sequencing was peripheral blood. Source of these receptors: a man aged 18 to 29 with active or convalescent COVID-19. Both conserved end residues are part of each CDR3. The D gene is left open where the match is weak. Clone size is not always given. Where it is, it says once, few, many or a class for expanded clones.

V,J,D,size,DNA,CDR3
TRBV4-1,TRBJ2-7,-,-,TGCGCCAGCAGCCAAGTCCGGGGTTCCGAGCAGTACTTC,CASSQVRGSEQYF
TRBV4-1,TRBJ2-1,-,-,TGCGCCAGCAGCCAAGATAGGGGGTCACAGCAGTTCTTC,CASSQDRGSQQFF
TRBV12-5,TRBJ1-2,TRBD1,-,TGTGCTAGTGGATCCGGGACAGGGGTAGATGGCTACACCTTC,CASGSGTGVDGYTF
TRBV6-1,TRBJ2-1,-,-,TGTGCCAGCAGTGAAATCGGCGGGAAGGATGAGCAGTTCTTC,CASSEIGGKDEQFF
TRBV6-2/TRBV6-3,TRBJ1-1,-,-,TGTGCCAGCAGTTACCGGAGGCTGAACACTGAAGCTTTCTTT,CASSYRRLNTEAFF
TRBV11-3,TRBJ2-5,-,-,TGTGCCAGCAGCTTAGGCGGTACGCGACCACAAGAGACCCAGTACTTC,CASSLGGTRPQETQYF
TRBV28,TRBJ2-2,-,-,TGTGCCAGCGGGGGCGGGGGCCCCGGGGAGCTGTTTTTT,CASGGGGPGELFF
TRBV7-9,TRBJ1-1,-,once,TGTGCCAGCAGCCCGGGTTCCTCCATGAACACTGAAGCTTTCTTT,CASSPGSSMNTEAFF
TRBV27,TRBJ1-1,-,-,TGTGCCAGCAGTCAGACCAGGGGAGGGACTGAAGCTTTCTTT,CASSQTRGGTEAFF
TRBV7-8,TRBJ1-2,-,once,TGTGCCAGCAGCTTAGAGGGGCTTGGCAGCACCATGGGCTACACCTTC,CASSLEGLGSTMGYTF
TRBV29-1,TRBJ1-1,-,-,TGCAGCGTCGCCGGCGGGGGGCCAAACACTGAAGCTTTCTTT,CSVAGGGPNTEAFF
TRBV7-2,TRBJ2-3,-,-,TGTGCCAGCAGCCTTACTGAGCTAGTCTTTCGCGATACGCAGTATTTT,CASSLTELVFRDTQYF
TRBV19,TRBJ1-3,-,-,TGTGCCACCCACCATTTGGGGGCATCTTCTGGAAACACCATATATTTT,CATHHLGASSGNTIYF
TRBV3-1/TRBV3-2,TRBJ1-1,-,-,TGTGCCAGCAGCCAGGAGCCCACTGAAGCTTTCTTT,CASSQEPTEAFF
TRBV27,TRBJ2-7,TRBD2,-,TGTGCCAGCAGTCCCTCTAGCGGGAGGGCCCCCTACGAGCAGTACTTC,CASSPSSGRAPYEQYF
TRBV12-3/TRBV12-4,TRBJ2-1,-,-,TGTGCCAGCAGTTTTTCGGTCAATGAGCAGTTCTTC,CASSFSVNEQFF
TRBV19,TRBJ2-7,TRBD2,-,TGTGCCAGTAGTGCCCGGGACTACTCCTACGAGCAGTACTTC,CASSARDYSYEQYF
TRBV6-5,TRBJ1-5,-,-,TGTGCCAGCAGTCCAGACAGGATAGTAAATCAGCCCCAGCATTTT,CASSPDRIVNQPQHF
TRBV4-2,TRBJ2-7,-,-,TGTGCCAGCAGCCAAGACGGGACATCGGGGGAGCAGTACTTC,CASSQDGTSGEQYF
TRBV29-1,TRBJ2-7,-,-,TGCAGCGTCTCGGAGCGGACCTCCTACGAGCAGTACTTC,CSVSERTSYEQYF
TRBV5-1,TRBJ1-1,TRBD1,-,TGCGCCAGCAGTTTGGGGTCAACGACAGGGGTGACTGAAGCTTTCTTT,CASSLGSTTGVTEAFF
TRBV4-2,TRBJ2-3,TRBD2,-,TGTGCCAGCAGCCAAACCTTAGCGGGGGGGAGCACAGATACGCAGTATTTT,CASSQTLAGGSTDTQYF
TRBV20-1,TRBJ2-3,-,-,TGCAGTGCTAACCGGGGAGATACGCAGTATTTT,CSANRGDTQYF
TRBV9,TRBJ2-3,-,-,TGTGCCAGCAGCGAATGGGACACTGTCACGCAGTATTTT,CASSEWDTVTQYF
TRBV18,TRBJ2-7,TRBD2,-,TGTGCCAGCTCGTACGCGCCTCTAGCGGGAGTCGAGCAGTACTTC,CASSYAPLAGVEQYF
TRBV18,TRBJ1-5,-,-,TGTGCCAGCTCACCAGGGGCTGGTTATCAGCCCCAGCATTTT,CASSPGAGYQPQHF
TRBV3-1/TRBV3-2,TRBJ2-7,TRBD2,-,TGTGCCAGCAGCCTTACCGGGACTAGCGGTCTCAAGAGCTCCTACGAGCAGTACTTC,CASSLTGTSGLKSSYEQYF
TRBV27,TRBJ2-2,-,-,TGTGCCAGCACCGGGTACGGGGGGGAGCTGTTTTTT,CASTGYGGELFF
TRBV6-5,TRBJ1-2,-,-,TGTGCCAGCACCGCGGGGGGATCGGCTGGCTACACCTTC,CASTAGGSAGYTF
TRBV5-1,TRBJ1-6,-,-,TGCGCCAGCAGCTTGGAGGGGTCCTATAATTCACCCCTCCACTTT,CASSLEGSYNSPLHF
TRBV5-1,TRBJ2-3,-,-,TGCGCCACCTCGACAGCAGATACGCAGTATTTT,CATSTADTQYF
TRBV19,TRBJ2-2,-,-,TGTGCCAGTAGTAATACAGGGTCCGGGGAGCTGTTTTTT,CASSNTGSGELFF
TRBV7-2,TRBJ2-7,-,-,TGTGCCAGCAGCTTAGATGGCCATACCTACGAGCAGTACTTC,CASSLDGHTYEQYF
TRBV11-2,TRBJ2-5,TRBD1,-,TGTGCCAGCAGCCCCCGGACAGGGTGGCGGGAGACCCAGTACTTC,CASSPRTGWRETQYF
TRBV7-3,TRBJ2-3,-,-,TGTGCCAGCAGCTTAGGGACAAAAGGGGCAGATACGCAGTATTTT,CASSLGTKGADTQYF
TRBV28,TRBJ2-1,-,-,TGTGCCAGCAGCAGAGGCTACAATGAGCAGTTCTTC,CASSRGYNEQFF
TRBV19,TRBJ1-2,TRBD1,-,TGTGCCAGTAGTTCGGGACAGGGACTGAACTATGGCTACACCTTC,CASSSGQGLNYGYTF
TRBV27,TRBJ2-7,-,-,TGTGCCAGCAGTTTATTTGAGGGGGCCTACGAGCAGTACTTC,CASSLFEGAYEQYF
TRBV9,TRBJ2-7,TRBD1,-,TGTGCCAGCAGCCGTACCGGGACAGAGTACTACGAGCAGTACTTC,CASSRTGTEYYEQYF
TRBV21-1,TRBJ1-6,-,-,TGTGCCAGCAGCAAACGGAAGGGACAGCTTATTTCACCCCTCCACTTT,CASSKRKGQLISPLHF
TRBV2,TRBJ1-6,-,-,TGTGCCAGCACTGTGAGCTCCTATAATTCACCCCTCCACTTT,CASTVSSYNSPLHF
TRBV7-9,TRBJ1-3,-,-,TGTGCCAGCAGCCTAGGACAGCCGATCTCTGGAAACACCATATATTTT,CASSLGQPISGNTIYF
TRBV6-5,TRBJ1-4,-,-,TGTGCCAGCAGTTACACCGTTCAGGAAAAACTGTTTTTT,CASSYTVQEKLFF
TRBV7-6,TRBJ2-6,-,-,TGTGCCAGCAGCTTTTACAGGGTGTCGAGCTCTGGGGCCAACGTGCTGACTTTC,CASSFYRVSSSGANVLTF
TRBV6-2/TRBV6-3,TRBJ1-2,TRBD1,-,TGTGCCAGCAGTTACGAGGACAGGCCCTATGGCTACACCTTC,CASSYEDRPYGYTF
TRBV15,TRBJ2-6,-,-,TGTGCCACCAGCATCCTAGGACACTCTGGGGCCAACGTCCTGACTTTC,CATSILGHSGANVLTF